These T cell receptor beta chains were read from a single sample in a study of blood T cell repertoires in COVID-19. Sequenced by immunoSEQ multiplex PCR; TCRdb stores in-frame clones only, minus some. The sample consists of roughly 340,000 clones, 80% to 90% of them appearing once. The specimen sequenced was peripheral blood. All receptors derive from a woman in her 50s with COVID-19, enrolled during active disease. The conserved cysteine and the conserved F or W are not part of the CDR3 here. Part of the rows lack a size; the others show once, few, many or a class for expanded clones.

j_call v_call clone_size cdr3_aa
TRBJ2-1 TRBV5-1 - ASSFRDSTIEQF
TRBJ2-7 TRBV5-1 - ASSYTSATYEQY
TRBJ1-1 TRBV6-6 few ASSPSGRQNTEAF
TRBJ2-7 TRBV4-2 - ASSPQREFSYEQY
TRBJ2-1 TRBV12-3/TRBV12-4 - ASSRFRWHEQF
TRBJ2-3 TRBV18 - ASSPKTPPDTQY
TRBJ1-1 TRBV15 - ATSRDIGRVNTEAF
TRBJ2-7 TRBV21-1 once ATRDTGREQY
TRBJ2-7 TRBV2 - ASSRLQGYEQY
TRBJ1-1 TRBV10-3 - AISESEGSVRALNTEAF
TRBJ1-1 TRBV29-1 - SDGTGGFSENTEAF
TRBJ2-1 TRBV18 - ASSPPSLGGRTYNEQF
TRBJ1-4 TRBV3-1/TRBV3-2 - ASSYIEKLF
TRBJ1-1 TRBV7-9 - ASSITGNTEAF
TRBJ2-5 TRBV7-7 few ASSFSGMQETQY
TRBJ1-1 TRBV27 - ASSPLMNTEAF
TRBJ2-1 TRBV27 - ASNRGQGVSYNEQF
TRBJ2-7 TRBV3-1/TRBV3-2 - ASSEGGTSGKYEQY
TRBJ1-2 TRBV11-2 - ASNKRGRDGYT
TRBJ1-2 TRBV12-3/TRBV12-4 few ASSKQGGYGYT
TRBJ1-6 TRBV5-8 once ASSLGGFNTPLH
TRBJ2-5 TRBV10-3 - AISESAAKETQY